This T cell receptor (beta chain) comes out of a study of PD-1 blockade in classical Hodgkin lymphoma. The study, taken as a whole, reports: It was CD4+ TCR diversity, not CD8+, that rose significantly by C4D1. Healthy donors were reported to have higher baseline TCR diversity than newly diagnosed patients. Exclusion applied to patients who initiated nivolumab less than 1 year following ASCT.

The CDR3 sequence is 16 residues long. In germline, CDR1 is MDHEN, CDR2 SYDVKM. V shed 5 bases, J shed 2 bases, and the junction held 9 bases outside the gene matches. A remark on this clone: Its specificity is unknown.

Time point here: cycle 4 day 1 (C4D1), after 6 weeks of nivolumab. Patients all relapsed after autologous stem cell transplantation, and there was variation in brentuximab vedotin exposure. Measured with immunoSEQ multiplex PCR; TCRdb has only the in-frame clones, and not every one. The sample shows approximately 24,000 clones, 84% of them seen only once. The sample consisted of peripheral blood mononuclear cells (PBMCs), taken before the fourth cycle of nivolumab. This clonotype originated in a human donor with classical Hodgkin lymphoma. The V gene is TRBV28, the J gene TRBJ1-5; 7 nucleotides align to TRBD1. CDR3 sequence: CASSPRQGTRNQPQHF. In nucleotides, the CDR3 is TGTGCCAGCAGTCCAAGACAGGGAACCCGCAATCAGCCCCAGCATTTT.